One sample yielded the 10 T cell receptor beta chains listed below, sequenced in a study of blood T cell repertoires in COVID-19. The assay was immunoSEQ multiplex PCR, and TCRdb's table has in-frame clones only and misses some. The repertoire holds 300,000 to 400,000 clones, with approximately 88% as singletons. Sequencing was done on a sample of peripheral blood. These receptors came from a woman aged 25 to 39 with COVID-19, enrolled during active disease.

The V call is TRBV6-6, the J call TRBJ1-5; D not certain. The CDR3 is 13 residues long. V lost 3 bases and J lost 4, with 7 bases in between. Germline V gives CDR1 MNHNY, CDR2 SVGAGI (reference sequence). The CDR3 coding sequence is TGTGCCAGCAGTTATCAGGAAAATCAGCCCCAGCATTTT. Translation gives CASSYQENQPQHF.

The rearrangement joins TRBV4-2 to TRBJ2-7; D is unresolved. This CDR3 is 15 amino acids long. CDR1 is LGHNA and CDR2 is YNFKEQ in the germline V gene. V was trimmed by 0 bases and J by 3 bases, leaving 12 bases between them. The DNA of the CDR3 is TGTGCCAGCAGCCAAGATTATGGGCAGCACTACGAGCAGTACTTC. Protein: CASSQDYGQHYEQYF.

This chain joins TRBV5-1 and TRBJ1-2; tentatively, D is TRBD1 (5 bases). CDR1 and CDR2 from the germline V gene are SGHRS and YFSETQ. Trimming took off 5 bases at V and 0 bases at J, with 11 bases between the two ends. The CDR3 consists of 14 residues. Here the CDR3 reads CASRQGTTNYGYTF. The CDR3 nucleotides read TGCGCCAGCAGGCAGGGAACGACTAACTATGGCTACACCTTC.

The chain uses TRBV2 and TRBJ2-2; 8 bases align to TRBD2. The CDR3 consists of 15 residues. J gave up 3 bases and V 4 bases, and 4 bases lay outside the gene matches. In germline, CDR1 is SNHLY, CDR2 FYNNEI. CDR3 protein: CASSAGGPHTGELFF. CDR3 bases: TGTGCCAGCAGTGCGGGAGGGCCTCACACCGGGGAGCTGTTTTTT.

The chain joins TRBV20-1 to TRBJ2-3, with no clear D. The V end lost 3 bases, the J end lost 3 bases, and 10 bases lay between the germline ends. Germline V gene sequence: CDR1 DFQATT, CDR2 SNEGSKA (reference sequence). This CDR3 spans 13 amino acids. CDR3 nucleotide sequence: TGCAGTGCTAGTTGGGCTGGGACAGATACGCAGTATTTT. Translated, it gives CSASWAGTDTQYF.

The V and J genes are TRBV28 and TRBJ2-3; possibly TRBD1 for D (6 bases). This CDR3 is 16 amino acids long. Looked up from germline, CDR1 is MDHEN and CDR2 is SYDVKM. Trimming cost V 6 bases and J 0 bases, with 16 bases left between them. CDR3 in amino acids: CASSGQLKSSTDTQYF. The DNA for the CDR3 is TGTGCCAGCAGCGGACAGCTAAAATCTAGCACAGATACGCAGTATTTT.

The chain uses TRBV12-3 or TRBV12-4 and TRBJ2-5, with D hard to call. The length of the CDR3 is 13 residues. Trimming shortened V by 4 bases and J by 1 base, and 7 bases separated the two germline ends. The CDR3 region has the DNA TGTGCCAGCAGTTCCCGGGTCCAAGAGACCCAGTACTTC. Translated: CASSSRVQETQYF.

This clone was picked up one time. This chain joins TRBV7-2 and TRBJ2-7; a weak D match, TRBD1 (6 bases). CDR3 length: 13 amino acids. Germline CDR1 is SGHTA and CDR2 is FQGNSA. Trimming pared 5 bases from V and 4 bases from J, leaving 12 bases between. CDR3 amino acids: CASSLDRSYEQYF. For the CDR3, the DNA is TGTGCCAGCAGCCTCGACAGGTCGTACGAGCAGTACTTC.

The CDR3 region is CASSLEGQGDQPQHF. The CDR3 nucleotides read TGTGCCAGCAGCTTAGAAGGACAGGGCGATCAGCCCCAGCATTTT. The chain joins TRBV7-9 to TRBJ1-5; TRBD1 matches 8 bases. The CDR3 spans 15 residues. CDR1 is SEHNR and CDR2 is FQNEAQ in the germline V gene (reference sequence). The trim removed 1 base at V and 5 bases at J, leaving 4 bases unmatched.

The rearrangement joins TRBV28 to TRBJ2-1; a weak D match, TRBD2 (6 bases). Between the trimmed V and J ends, which lost 4 bases and 0 bases, there was a span of 10 bases. Germline V gene sequence: CDR1 MDHEN, CDR2 SYDVKM. This CDR3 has 15 residues. The CDR3 nucleotides read TGTGCCAGCAGTTCTCCCGGGAGCTCCTACAATGAGCAGTTCTTC. This gives the protein CASSSPGSSYNEQFF. Looking up the rest from reference TRBV28 and TRBJ2-1 gives the full variable domain: DVKVTQSSRYLVKRTGEKVFLECVQDMDHENMFWYRQDPGLGLRLIYFSYDVKMKEKGDIPEGYSVSREKKERFSLILESASTNQTSMYLCASSSPGSSYNEQFFGPGTRLTVL.